These 11 T cell receptor beta chains were sequenced from one sample in a study of tissue T cells after allogeneic stem cell transplantation. Sequencing used immunoSEQ multiplex PCR; TCRdb keeps in-frame clones, though not all of them. The sample has fewer than 6,500 clones, just under 70% seen once. The source was tissue from the stomach, collected at autopsy. All receptors come from a woman aged 18 to 55 with breast cancer.

V and J are TRBV11-2 and TRBJ2-1, with D perhaps being TRBD1 or TRBD2 (5 bases each). With 3 bases removed from V and 8 bases from J, the gap between germline ends came to 20 bases. The CDR3 is 16 amino acids. Germline CDR1 and CDR2: SGHAT and FQNNGV. CDR3 sequence reads: CASSFTRGLVAHEQFF. The CDR3 bases are TGTGCCAGCAGCTTCACCCGGGGCCTCGTCGCCCATGAGCAGTTCTTC.

The genes are TRBV5-1 and TRBJ2-3, with D perhaps TRBD1 (5 bases). The CDR3 sequence is 16 residues long. The V end lost 0 bases, the J end lost 1 base, and 12 bases lay between the germline ends. CDR1 is SGHRS and CDR2 is YFSETQ in the germline V gene. The DNA of the CDR3 is TGCGCCAGCAGCTTGGATGGGGCCTTGGGCACAGATACGCAGTATTTT. Its translation: CASSLDGALGTDTQYF.

The chain uses TRBV3-1 (or the pseudogene TRBV3-2) and TRBJ2-7; TRBD1 matches at 9 bases. Germline V gene lookup returns CDR1 LGHDT and CDR2 YNNKEL (reference sequence). CDR3 length: 20 residues. The ends lost 3 bases at V and 3 bases at J; junction bases unmatched: 21. CDR3 sequence reads: CASSQTGTGRGASVSYEQYF. CDR3 sequence (DNA): TGTGCCAGCAGCCAGACCGGGACAGGGAGAGGAGCGTCCGTGAGCTACGAGCAGTACTTC.

The J gene is TRBJ2-1, the V gene TRBV6-5, with TRBD2 matching 11 bases. The CDR3 runs 15 residues. Trimming took 6 bases from V and 3 from J; bases not matched to a gene: 4. In germline, CDR1 is MNHEY, CDR2 SVGAGI. CDR3 in amino acids: CASRLLAGVYNEQFF. The DNA of the CDR3 is TGTGCCAGCAGGTTACTAGCGGGAGTCTACAATGAGCAGTTCTTC.

The chain has TRBV7-9 and TRBJ1-1; tentatively, D is TRBD1 (5 bases). Germline V gives CDR1 SEHNR, CDR2 FQNEAQ (reference sequence). CDR3 length: 16 residues. Trimming stripped 0 bases from V and 4 bases from J, with 15 bases between. The CDR3 DNA reads as TGTGCCAGCAGCTTAGCGGGGAGCAGGGCAGGCACTGAAGCTTTCTTT. Translating gives CASSLAGSRAGTEAFF.

This sequence joins TRBV19 and TRBJ1-1; TRBD1 might be the D (5 bases). The CDR3 loop spans 13 amino acids. The germline CDR1 and CDR2 sequences are LNHDA and SQIVND (reference sequence). Trimming stripped 3 bases from V and 6 bases from J, with 11 bases between. The DNA for the CDR3 is TGTGCCAGTAGTATGGGGAGGGACGCTGAAGCTTTCTTT. Protein product: CASSMGRDAEAFF.

J is TRBJ2-1 and V is TRBV28; 10 nucleotides line up with TRBD1. Germline V gives CDR1 MDHEN, CDR2 SYDVKM. The CDR3 extends over 15 amino acids. The V gene end was trimmed by 3 bases and the J gene end by 6 bases; junction bases not matched to a gene: 5. In nucleotides, the CDR3 is TGTGCCAGCAGTTTTTGGACAGGGGGTAGCAATGAGCAGTTCTTC. Protein sequence: CASSFWTGGSNEQFF.

The chain links TRBV7-2 to TRBJ2-5, with 7 bases matching TRBD1. Germline CDR1 reads SGHTA; CDR2 reads FQGNSA. This CDR3 is 15 amino acids long. V shed 6 bases and J 2 bases; nucleotides not matched to a gene: 9. CDR3 sequence reads: CASSSGDSLQETQYF. The CDR3 DNA follows: TGTGCCAGCAGTTCTGGGGACAGCCTACAAGAGACCCAGTACTTC.

This rearrangement joins TRBV5-5 to TRBJ2-2, with D uncertain. The germline V gene encodes CDR1 SGHKS and CDR2 YYEKEE (reference sequence). Trimming took 0 bases from V and 3 from J, leaving 6 bases between them. The CDR3 has 14 residues. The CDR3: CASSLVADTGELFF. The CDR3 DNA reads as TGTGCCAGCAGCTTGGTTGCTGACACCGGGGAGCTGTTTTTT.

This clone was seen a single time. This sequence joins TRBV7-2 and TRBJ2-1; TRBD1 might be the D (6 bases). V dropped 5 bases and J dropped 0 bases, with 8 bases sitting between them. CDR3 length equals 14 residues. The V gene's germline CDR1 is SGHTA and CDR2 FQGNSA. The CDR3, as DNA: TGTGCCAGCAGCCGGGACAACTCCTACAATGAGCAGTTCTTC. As protein: CASSRDNSYNEQFF.

The genes are TRBV7-8 and TRBJ1-5; TRBD1 matches 8 bases. There are 16 residues in the CDR3. J gave up 4 bases and V 3 bases, and 8 bases lay outside the gene matches. CDR1 and CDR2 (germline): SGHVS, FQNEAQ. The CDR3 here is CASSFSAGGGNQPQHF. CDR3 bases: TGTGCCAGCAGCTTTTCGGCAGGGGGCGGTAATCAGCCCCAGCATTTT.